This T cell receptor (beta chain) came from a study of blood T cells in healthy people across ages. Study-level findings and limits: Naive and antigen-experienced cells could not be conclusively compared, given unsorted PBMCs.

Remarks on this clonotype: Its target is unknown.

Through a sample-barcoded 5' primer and a J-beta primer mix, a second PCR was run for roughly 6 to 11 cycles. Each cDNA molecule was tagged by a template-switch adaptor with 12 random nucleotides. TCRdb reprocessed the 5' RACE reads via MiXCR and lists one record per CDR3 protein. In the table there are roughly 680,000 distinct CDR3 sequences, more than 40% of which are singletons. The sample consisted of blood. This TCR was recovered from a woman aged 55-75 years in good health.

This chain's CDR3 is CASTWSGRGYNEQFF. The CDR3 DNA is TGTGCCAGCACTTGGAGCGGGAGAGGCTACAATGAGCAGTTCTTC. The chain employs TRBV12-3 or TRBV12-4 and TRBJ2-1; 8 bases match TRBD2. Losses at the gene ends were 7 bases for V and 3 bases for J; bases not matched to a gene: 8. The CDR3 spans 15 residues.